This T cell receptor (beta chain) was captured by sequencing in a study of cytomegalovirus exposure and HLA in healthy donors (TCRdb year 2017). Regarding the research as a whole: An earlier analysis of around 600 of the donors reported about 250 Gb of sequence data and 100 million to 130 million unique TCR beta sequences from about 179 million T cells. The aim of the study was to test whether cataloging public T cell receptors could identify signatures of past pathogen exposure. HLA typing included class I and class II loci at four-digit resolution. Using immunosequencing, the study profiled T cell repertoires from about 650 subjects and related those repertoires to cytomegalovirus serostatus. Donor age, sex, ethnicity and CMV serostatus were compiled alongside the repertoire data. A later genetic analysis took genome-wide SNP genotypes for about 55% of the 666 donors and used that subset as a discovery cohort. A separate validation cohort of roughly 130 different subjects was used in addition to the roughly 620-subject first cohort. To study patterns of TCR occurrence, a later analysis re-analyzed previously published TCR beta repertoires from around 670 donors and added high-resolution HLA genotyping. Of the roughly 400 genotyped donors, roughly 80% were placed in the genetic ancestry cluster associated with self-reported Caucasian donors. All discovery cohort repertoires had been generated using a single sequencing platform. The number of donors typed differed by locus, with about 620-630 for A, B, C, DRB1 and DQB1, around 500 for DQA1, over 600 for DPA1, and 450 to 480 for DPB1. To decide whether each TCR beta V gene segment behaved as functional or pseudogenic, an earlier analysis of some 570 of the donors relied on high-throughput TCR beta sequencing. Four or five DR-DQ haplotypes were treated as single units for association and clustering because of strong linkage in the cohort. The study combined high-throughput TCR immunosequencing, statistical association of individual TCRs with disease status, and machine learning to predict cytomegalovirus infection status. The later analysis used no new phenotypic data to find candidate immune exposures, relying instead on TCR beta sequences and their occurrence across donors. An early release covering more than 500 HLA-typed donors comprised approximately 290 gigabases of sequencing data and 85 million to 100 million unique TCR sequences. Across some 400 genotyped donors of the cohort, an average of roughly 250,000 unique TCR beta nucleotide sequences per donor were sequenced, and roughly a sixth of those sequences were non-productive. Study-wide conclusions, independent of this receptor: A further reported finding was that TCR beta sequences accurately predicted the HLA-A and HLA-B alleles for most subjects in the first cohort. Because HLA typing was unavailable for some donors at each locus, only the typed subset was used in association tests. Immune exposure information for the cohort was limited to CMV serostatus. A few of the identified cytomegalovirus-associated TCR beta chains were confirmed in vitro to be specific for cytomegalovirus antigens. A cluster of highly shared sequence variants was judged likely to represent a technical artifact of the sequencing pipeline. Several of the top co-occurrence clusters appeared to be linked to parvovirus B19, influenza, CMV and Epstein-Barr virus, according to a later analysis. Strong co-occurrence of HLA alleles, especially DR and DQ, made assigning TCR associations to individual alleles difficult. A later analysis found that TCR association rates varied across HLA loci, with DRB1 alleles showing the most associated TCRs and HLA-C alleles the fewest. Some IMGT-functional V segments, including TRBV6-2 and TRBV6-3, could not be told apart with the 87-base-pair reads, so those segments were excluded. The classifier was reported to diagnose cytomegalovirus status with high specificity and sensitivity in both the original and validation cohorts. Linkage disequilibrium might explain the correlated functional status among segregating V segments, but an unknown experimental factor could not be excluded. In a later analysis, HLA-associated TCR beta chains were found to be more clonally expanded and to have lower generation probabilities than equally common non-associated chains. This cohort had only TCR beta chains sequenced, and the lack of alpha or paired-chain data limited which features could be detected. The study gave a list of about 170 TCR beta chains associated with cytomegalovirus. Across donors, most TCR sequences were observed very rarely, whereas some public TCRs were present in many individuals. V-gene and J-gene trimming of TCR beta chains was associated with a missense DCLRE1C variant in a later genetic analysis, and the association was replicated in an independent cohort. In a later analysis, most CMV-associated TCR beta chains were found to appear HLA-restricted, with HLA associations seemingly driven largely by CMV exposure. The authors suggested that the approach could potentially be extended to other disease states and immunological phenotypes. Specific HLA alleles were associated with around 18,000 TCR beta sequences at a false discovery rate of 0.05 in a later analysis. In a later genetic analysis, fewer N-insertions in productive TCRs were reported among donors in an Asian-associated ancestry cluster than the 666-donor mean. Presence/absence analyses assumed roughly uniform sequencing depth across donors, an assumption that may not hold. In an earlier analysis of 450 to 750 of the donors, most TCR beta V segments appeared in productive rearrangements about 87% or about 30% of the time, broadly matching IMGT annotations. Because counts were too low, roughly 16 rarely observed V segments, including chromosome 9 orphons, were excluded from the earlier analysis of around 640 of the donors.

Deletion took 3 bases off V and 8 bases off J, with a span of 11 bases between the germline ends. The CDR3 holds 12 amino acids from the cysteine to the phenylalanine. Solely the CDR3 DNA is kept, with 36 bases framed from the first base. CDR1 and CDR2 were assigned from the germline V gene (reference sequence) as SGHKS and YYEKEE. In this sample, this clone turned up a few times. It lacks a known antigen. Qualities for individual bases were not recorded, and no much larger clone is one base off. In total, just over 650 healthy bone marrow donors made up the cohort. At the time of sampling, every cohort member was nominally healthy, though immune exposures that went unrecorded were likely present. The donor was CMV seropositive and was included in the group of around 300 seropositive cohort members. Every donor gave a peripheral blood sample, and the peripheral blood mononuclear cells from that sample were used for TCR beta sequencing. Genomic DNA extraction from the blood cell samples was performed with the Qiagen DNeasy Blood Extraction Kit.

Libraries were constructed by the immunoSEQ multiplex PCR assay. For the multiplex PCR, a mixture combining 60 forward primers for TCR Vbeta segments and 13 reverse primers for TCR Jbeta segments was used. The CDR3 region of rearranged TCR beta genes was amplified from genomic DNA by a multiplex PCR assay. The amplified TCR beta libraries were sequenced on the Illumina HiSeq System as 87-base-pair reads. The authors' pipeline ran thus. A later analysis counted tens of millions of unique TCR beta chains across the 666 repertoires, and some 12 million of these chains were shared by at least two donors. Raw reads were error-corrected and collapsed into unique sequences with a nearest-neighbor algorithm that merged closely related sequences to remove PCR and sequencing errors. To assign V, D and J gene segments, CDR3 sequences were aligned to IMGT reference sequences. For a sequence to be retained, at least a six-nucleotide match to both a V gene segment and a J gene segment was required. Rearrangements were classified as productive when the CDR3 lacked stop codons and remained in frame with V and J, and all other rearrangements were classified as non-productive. Following IMGT convention, CDR3 was defined as the stretch from the second conserved V-encoded cysteine up to the conserved J-encoded phenylalanine. The earlier analysis of 587 of the donors excluded sequences that lacked an unambiguous match to a single V gene segment. An earlier analysis of some 610 of the donors called V segments functional above 56.7% productive rearrangements and segregating when the between-donor standard deviation exceeded 5%. A statistical classification framework was built for diagnosing cytomegalovirus status from the catalog of TCR beta chain sequences. In a later analysis, TCR nucleotide sequences were compared against IMGT/GENE-DB human TR gene sequences so that V and J genes could be assigned. A later analysis assigned CDR3 sequences and most-parsimonious VDJ recombination scenarios with the TCRdist pipeline. In a later analysis, each TCR beta chain was defined by its CDR3 amino acid sequence together with its V-gene family, and reads lacking a unique V-gene family were excluded. As a way to deal with suspected cross-contamination and a sequencing artifact, a later analysis dropped roughly 600 nucleotide sequences that were highly shared and had low generation probability. In a later analysis, a clonal expansion index for each public chain was calculated from normalized within-repertoire ranks of inferred template counts. In a later analysis, generation probabilities were computed with a VDJ recombination model fitted to out-of-frame rearrangements, and the resulting probabilities were checked against IGoR. In a later analysis, hypergeometric tests were used to score TCR-TCR, TCR-HLA and TCR-CMV co-occurrence, with a repertoire-size bias correction applied to TCR pairs. In a later analysis, false discovery rates were estimated by permuting HLA or CMV assignments 20 times. In a later analysis, co-occurring TCRs were grouped using DBSCAN, and TCRdist sequence similarity was added for clustering within HLA-allele-positive subsets. Co-occurrence clustering excluded repertoires with fewer than 30,000 or more than 120,000 public chains, plus five with anomalous nucleotide sharing. TCRdb provides this immuneACCESS table in a form limited to in-frame rearrangements. Some clones are lacking; in checked studies, under half of them reflect an unresolved V gene, and why the rest are absent is not known. V and J calls and clone size are copied from that table; D and trimming were computed from the DNA. The sample table holds 150,000 to 200,000 clones, of which approximately 71% were seen once. The ten largest clones take up about 11% of the sample.

This receptor was identified in a man aged 18-30 years in good health and CMV-seropositive. Recombination connected TRBV5-5 to TRBJ1-1, with no confident D gene call. Sequencing was performed on PBMCs. The CDR3: CASSSLLGEAFF. The DNA sequence reads TGTGCCAGCAGCTCCCTGCTCGGGGAAGCTTTCTTT.